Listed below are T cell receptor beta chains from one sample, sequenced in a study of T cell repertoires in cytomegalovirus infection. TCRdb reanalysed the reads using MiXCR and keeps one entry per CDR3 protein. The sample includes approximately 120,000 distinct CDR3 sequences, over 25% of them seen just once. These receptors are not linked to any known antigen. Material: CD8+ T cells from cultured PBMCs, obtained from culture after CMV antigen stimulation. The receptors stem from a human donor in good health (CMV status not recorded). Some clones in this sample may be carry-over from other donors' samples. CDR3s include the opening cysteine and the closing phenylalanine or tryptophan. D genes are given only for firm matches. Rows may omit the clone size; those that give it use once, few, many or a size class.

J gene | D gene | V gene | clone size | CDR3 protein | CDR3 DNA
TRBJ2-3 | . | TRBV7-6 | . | CASSLSGGAPPTDTQYF | TGTGCCAGCAGCTTAAGTGGGGGGGCGCCGCCCACAGATACGCAGTATTTT
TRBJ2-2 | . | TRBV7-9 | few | CASSLGGDYTGELFF | TGTGCCAGCAGCTTAGGTGGGGATTACACCGGGGAGCTGTTTTTT
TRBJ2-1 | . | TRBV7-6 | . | CASSKSWSSYNEQFF | TGTGCCAGCAGCAAAAGCTGGAGCTCCTACAATGAGCAGTTCTTC
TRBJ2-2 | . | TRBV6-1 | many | CASSPLISTNTGELFF | TGTGCCAGCAGTCCTTTGATTTCAACCAACACCGGGGAGCTGTTTTTT
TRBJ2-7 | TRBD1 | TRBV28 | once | CASSRRDRENEQYF | TGTGCCAGCAGCCGACGGGACAGGGAAAATGAGCAGTACTTC
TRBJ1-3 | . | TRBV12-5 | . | CASGLGGLRDGSGNTIYF | TGTGCTAGTGGTTTGGGGGGACTCAGGGACGGCTCTGGAAACACCATATATTTT
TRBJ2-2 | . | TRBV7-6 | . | CASNLGGTGELFF | TGTGCCAGCAACCTAGGGGGGACCGGGGAGCTGTTTTTT
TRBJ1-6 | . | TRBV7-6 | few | CASSLDPDSPLHF | TGTGCTAGCAGCTTAGACCCGGATTCCCCCCTCCACTTT
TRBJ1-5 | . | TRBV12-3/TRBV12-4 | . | CASSLDGYQPQHF | TGTGCCAGCAGTTTAGATGGTTATCAGCCCCAGCATTTT
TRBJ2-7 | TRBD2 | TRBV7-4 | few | CASSETGTTWQYF | TGTGCCAGCAGCGAAACCGGGACTACCTGGCAGTACTTC
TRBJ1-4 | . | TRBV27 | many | CASSLERNEKLFF | TGTGCCAGCAGTTTAGAAAGAAATGAAAAACTGTTTTTT
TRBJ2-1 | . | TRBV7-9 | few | CASSFNEQFF | TGTGCCAGCAGCTTTAATGAGCAGTTCTTC
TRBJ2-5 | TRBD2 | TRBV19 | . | CAGTSGGGQETQYF | TGTGCCGGGACTAGCGGGGGTGGGCAAGAGACCCAGTACTTC
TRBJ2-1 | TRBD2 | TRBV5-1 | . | CASSLRLAGGGYNEQFF | TGCGCCAGCAGCTTACGACTAGCGGGGGGGGGGTACAATGAGCAGTTCTTC
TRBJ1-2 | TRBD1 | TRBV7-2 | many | CASSLIYGQGNYGYTF | TGTGCCAGCAGCCTCATCTACGGACAGGGGAACTATGGCTACACCTTC
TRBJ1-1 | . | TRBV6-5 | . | CASTLQQNTEAFF | TGTGCCAGCACCCTACAGCAGAACACTGAAGCTTTCTTT
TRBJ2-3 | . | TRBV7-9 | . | CASRASEPSSTDTQYF | TGTGCCAGCAGGGCTAGCGAGCCGTCTAGCACAGATACGCAGTATTTT
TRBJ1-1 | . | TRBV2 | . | CATSGNTEAFF | TGTGCCACGTCAGGGAACACTGAAGCTTTCTTT
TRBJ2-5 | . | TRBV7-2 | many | CASSLSGSRGTTQYF | TGTGCCAGCAGCTTATCCGGATCCAGGGGTACGACCCAGTACTTC
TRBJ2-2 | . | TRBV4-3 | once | CASSQVAGTGELFF | TGCGCCAGCAGCCAAGTGGCGGGCACCGGGGAGCTGTTTTTT
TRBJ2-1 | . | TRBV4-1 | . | CASSQGRQTYNEQFF | TGCGCCAGCAGCCAAGGCAGACAGACTTACAATGAGCAGTTCTTC
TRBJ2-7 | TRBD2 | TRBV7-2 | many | CASSSTGLPYEQYF | TGTGCCAGCAGCTCAACGGGACTACCCTACGAGCAGTACTTC
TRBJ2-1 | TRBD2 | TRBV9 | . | CASSGGTSENEQFF | TGTGCCAGCAGCGGGGGGACTAGTGAGAATGAGCAGTTCTTC
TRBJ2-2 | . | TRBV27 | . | CASSLSGLGELFF | TGTGCCAGCAGTTTATCGGGGTTAGGGGAGCTGTTTTTT
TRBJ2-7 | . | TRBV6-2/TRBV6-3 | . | CASGFGSEQYF | TGTGCCAGCGGTTTCGGGAGCGAGCAGTACTTC
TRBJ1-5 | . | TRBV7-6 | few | CASSPWAGQPQHF | TGTGCCAGCAGTCCCTGGGCAGGACAGCCCCAGCATTTT
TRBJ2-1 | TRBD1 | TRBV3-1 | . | CASSLGQVSYNEQFF | TGTGCCAGCAGCCTTGGACAGGTCTCCTACAATGAGCAGTTCTTC
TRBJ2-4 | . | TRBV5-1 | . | CASSLAPPGAVLGDIQYF | TGCGCCAGCAGCTTAGCCCCCCCAGGGGCGGTTTTAGGCGACATTCAGTACTTC
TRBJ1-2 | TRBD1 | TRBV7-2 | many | CASRISGQPNGYTF | TGTGCCAGCAGAATTTCGGGACAGCCCAATGGCTACACCTTC
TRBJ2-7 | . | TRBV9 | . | CASSADGGAYEQYF | TGTGCCAGCAGCGCCGACGGAGGAGCCTACGAGCAGTACTTC
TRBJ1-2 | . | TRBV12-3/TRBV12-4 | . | CASSPPLSFEANYGYTF | TGTGCCAGCAGCCCTCCCTTGTCCTTTGAAGCTAACTATGGCTACACCTTC
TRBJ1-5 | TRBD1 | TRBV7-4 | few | CASSPGQGGLSNQPQHF | TGTGCCAGCAGCCCGGGACAGGGTGGACTTAGCAATCAGCCCCAGCATTTT
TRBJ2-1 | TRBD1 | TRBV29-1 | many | CSVDKTVAETGVTDEQFF | TGCAGCGTTGACAAAACGGTGGCGGAGACAGGGGTGACGGATGAGCAGTTCTTC
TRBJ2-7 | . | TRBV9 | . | CASSPGPGQPSEQYF | TGTGCCAGCAGCCCCGGTCCGGGACAACCTTCCGAGCAGTACTTC
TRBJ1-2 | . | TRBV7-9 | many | CASSPAGLYGYTF | TGTGCCAGCAGCCCCGCAGGGCTCTATGGCTACACCTTC
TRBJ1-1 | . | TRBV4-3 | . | CASRWTSDRNTEAFF | TGCGCCAGCAGGTGGACCAGCGACAGAAACACTGAAGCTTTCTTT
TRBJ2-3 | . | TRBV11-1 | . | CASSLRAGIPDTQYF | TGTGCCAGCAGCCTAAGGGCAGGGATTCCAGATACGCAGTATTTT
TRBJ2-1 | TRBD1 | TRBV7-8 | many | CASSSVDRSSYNEQFF | TGTGCCAGCAGCTCAGTGGACAGGAGCTCCTACAATGAGCAGTTCTTC
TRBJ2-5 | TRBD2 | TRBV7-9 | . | CASSLFGLAGDQETQYF | TGTGCCAGCAGCTTATTTGGACTAGCGGGGGACCAAGAGACCCAGTACTTC
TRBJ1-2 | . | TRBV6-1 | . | CASSSQGRSNYGYTF | TGTGCCAGCAGTTCCCAGGGACGGAGTAACTATGGCTACACCTTC
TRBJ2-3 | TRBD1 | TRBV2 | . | CASEDRVDTDTQYF | TGTGCCAGCGAGGACAGGGTCGACACAGATACGCAGTATTTT